A selection of T cell receptor beta chains follows, all from one sample in a study of persistence of HIV-infected CD4 T cells. These receptors have no identified antigens. TCRdb's copy holds only in-frame clones and misses some; the assay was immunoSEQ multiplex PCR. This table has about 45,000 clones, about 90% appearing once. The sample consisted of CD4+ T cells sorted from PBMCs after roughly 20-hour stimulation, taken from a patient who received antiretroviral therapy. The origin of the receptors is an adult woman with HIV who was CMV-seropositive. Each CDR3 is given with its conserved first and last residue. A D gene is named only where the DNA matches it firmly. Clone size is not always given. Where it is, it says once, few, many or a class for expanded clones.

v_call: TRBV28
j_call: TRBJ1-5
d_call: TRBD1
clone_size: NA
cdr3_aa: CASSPHRGSYYQPQHF
cdr3_nt: TGTGCCAGCAGTCCGCACAGGGGGTCCTACTATCAGCCCCAGCATTTT

v_call: TRBV6-5
j_call: TRBJ2-5
d_call: NA
clone_size: NA
cdr3_aa: CASRRGRGQETQYF
cdr3_nt: TGTGCCAGCAGGAGGGGAAGGGGCCAAGAGACCCAGTACTTC

v_call: TRBV30
j_call: TRBJ1-5
d_call: NA
clone_size: NA
cdr3_aa: CAWSVSWGSQPQHF
cdr3_nt: TGTGCCTGGAGTGTATCGTGGGGATCTCAGCCCCAGCATTTT

v_call: TRBV2
j_call: TRBJ1-2
d_call: NA
clone_size: NA
cdr3_aa: CASSEGTRGGYTF
cdr3_nt: TGTGCCAGCAGTGAAGGGACACGAGGTGGCTACACCTTC

v_call: TRBV30
j_call: TRBJ1-5
d_call: TRBD1
clone_size: NA
cdr3_aa: CALGTGSNQPQHF
cdr3_nt: TGTGCCCTCGGGACAGGGAGCAATCAGCCCCAGCATTTT

v_call: TRBV20-1
j_call: TRBJ2-3
d_call: TRBD2
clone_size: NA
cdr3_aa: CSASFAGAGDTQYF
cdr3_nt: TGCAGTGCTAGTTTTGCGGGAGCGGGAGATACGCAGTATTTT

v_call: TRBV6-2/TRBV6-3
j_call: TRBJ2-1
d_call: NA
clone_size: NA
cdr3_aa: CASSYGRYNEQFF
cdr3_nt: TGTGCCAGCAGTTACGGGCGATACAATGAGCAGTTCTTC

v_call: TRBV29-1
j_call: TRBJ1-1
d_call: NA
clone_size: NA
cdr3_aa: CSVRQGDTEAFF
cdr3_nt: TGCAGCGTGAGGCAGGGAGACACTGAAGCTTTCTTT

v_call: TRBV7-9
j_call: TRBJ1-1
d_call: NA
clone_size: NA
cdr3_aa: CASSQTRDTEAFF
cdr3_nt: TGTGCCAGCAGCCAGACCAGGGACACTGAAGCTTTCTTT

v_call: TRBV6-5
j_call: TRBJ2-5
d_call: NA
clone_size: once
cdr3_aa: CASTLPGLETQYF
cdr3_nt: TGTGCCAGCACTCTACCAGGGTTAGAGACCCAGTACTTC

v_call: TRBV5-1
j_call: TRBJ2-7
d_call: NA
clone_size: NA
cdr3_aa: CASSLARTDEQYF
cdr3_nt: TGCGCCAGCAGCTTGGCCAGGACAGACGAGCAGTACTTC

v_call: TRBV29-1
j_call: TRBJ2-1
d_call: NA
clone_size: NA
cdr3_aa: CSDVGGSNEQFF
cdr3_nt: TGCAGCGACGTAGGGGGTTCCAATGAGCAGTTCTTC

v_call: TRBV6-1
j_call: TRBJ2-1
d_call: NA
clone_size: NA
cdr3_aa: CASSHRHNEQFF
cdr3_nt: TGTGCCAGCAGTCACAGGCACAATGAGCAGTTCTTC

v_call: TRBV19
j_call: TRBJ1-6
d_call: NA
clone_size: NA
cdr3_aa: CASSRPTSSYNSPLHF
cdr3_nt: TGTGCCAGTAGTAGACCCACGAGCTCCTATAATTCACCCCTCCACTTT

v_call: TRBV5-6
j_call: TRBJ2-1
d_call: NA
clone_size: NA
cdr3_aa: CASSLPGSGANEQFF
cdr3_nt: TGTGCCAGCAGTCTACCCGGGTCTGGGGCCAATGAGCAGTTCTTC

v_call: TRBV7-9
j_call: TRBJ1-1
d_call: TRBD1
clone_size: NA
cdr3_aa: CASSLTGAHTEAFF
cdr3_nt: TGTGCCAGCAGCTTAACAGGGGCCCACACTGAAGCTTTCTTT

v_call: TRBV4-2
j_call: TRBJ2-1
d_call: TRBD2
clone_size: NA
cdr3_aa: CASSQVGLAGGSSSYNEQFF
cdr3_nt: TGTGCCAGCAGCCAAGTGGGATTAGCGGGGGGCTCTTCCTCCTACAATGAGCAGTTCTTC

v_call: TRBV7-2
j_call: TRBJ1-5
d_call: NA
clone_size: NA
cdr3_aa: CASSLPQTNQPQHF
cdr3_nt: TGTGCCAGCAGCTTACCACAGACAAATCAGCCCCAGCATTTT

v_call: TRBV10-3
j_call: TRBJ2-6
d_call: TRBD2
clone_size: NA
cdr3_aa: CAISATSGVPSGANVLTF
cdr3_nt: TGTGCCATCAGCGCTACTAGCGGGGTACCCTCTGGGGCCAACGTCCTGACTTTC

v_call: TRBV20-1
j_call: TRBJ1-2
d_call: TRBD1
clone_size: NA
cdr3_aa: CSASGQGYGYTF
cdr3_nt: TGCAGTGCTAGTGGACAGGGCTATGGCTACACCTTC

v_call: TRBV24-1
j_call: TRBJ2-1
d_call: NA
clone_size: NA
cdr3_aa: CATSDLTDYNEQFF
cdr3_nt: TGTGCCACCAGTGATCTGACAGACTACAATGAGCAGTTCTTC

v_call: TRBV5-1
j_call: TRBJ2-1
d_call: NA
clone_size: NA
cdr3_aa: CASSLWGQSAEQFF
cdr3_nt: TGCGCCAGCAGCTTGTGGGGCCAGTCCGCTGAGCAGTTCTTC

v_call: TRBV9
j_call: TRBJ2-3
d_call: TRBD2
clone_size: NA
cdr3_aa: CASSVATSGGVNTQYF
cdr3_nt: TGTGCCAGCAGCGTCGCCACTAGCGGCGGCGTAAATACGCAGTATTTT

v_call: TRBV7-8
j_call: TRBJ1-2
d_call: TRBD1
clone_size: NA
cdr3_aa: CASSLKTGEVYGYTF
cdr3_nt: TGTGCCAGCAGCCTAAAGACAGGGGAGGTTTATGGCTACACCTTC

v_call: TRBV24-1
j_call: TRBJ1-5
d_call: NA
clone_size: NA
cdr3_aa: CATSDLSLGQPQHF
cdr3_nt: TGTGCCACCAGTGATTTAAGCCTTGGACAGCCCCAGCATTTT

v_call: TRBV28
j_call: TRBJ1-3
d_call: TRBD1
clone_size: NA
cdr3_aa: CASSSTGGVVRNTIYF
cdr3_nt: TGTGCCAGCAGTTCCACAGGGGGCGTTGTTAGAAACACCATATATTTT

v_call: TRBV2
j_call: TRBJ2-3
d_call: TRBD1
clone_size: NA
cdr3_aa: CASSLQGAKVDTQYF
cdr3_nt: TGTGCCAGCAGTCTACAGGGGGCGAAAGTTGATACGCAGTATTTT

v_call: TRBV7-6
j_call: TRBJ2-7
d_call: NA
clone_size: once
cdr3_aa: CASSLDPPGKTTYEQYF
cdr3_nt: TGTGCCAGCAGCTTGGACCCCCCAGGGAAAACAACCTACGAGCAGTACTTC